A single sample gave rise to the 13 T cell receptor beta chains below, sequenced in a study of breast tumors, draining lymph nodes, adjacent tissues. TCRdb independently ran MiXCR on the multiplex PCR reads; one entry per CDR3 protein. The data hold under 150,000 distinct CDR3 sequences, with 20% to 25% observed a single time. The lymph nodes were axillary draining lymph nodes from breast cancer patients. Source material: axillary lymph node tissue. Every receptor here comes from a female donor with breast cancer. Some clones in this sample may be carry-over from other donors' samples.

This clonotype was recorded many times. The chain employs TRBV7-2 and TRBJ1-5; TRBD1 is a possible D gene (5 bases). CDR3 length equals 14 residues. Per the germline V gene, CDR1 is SGHTA and CDR2 is FQGNSA. Trimming cost V 5 bases and J 7 bases, with 15 bases left between them. The CDR3 loop reads CASSLGVGGQPQHF. The DNA of the CDR3 is TGTGCCAGCAGCCTGGGTGTGGGGGGGCAGCCCCAGCATTTT.

This clonotype came up many times. The V gene is TRBV29-1, the J gene TRBJ2-7; 9 bases match TRBD1. Germline-derived CDR1 and CDR2 are SQVTM and ANQGSEA. Losses at the gene ends were 1 base for V and 2 bases for J; bases not matched to a gene: 0. This CDR3 is 13 amino acids long. The CDR3 here is CSVEGQGAYEQYF. The CDR3 region has the DNA TGCAGCGTTGAAGGACAGGGGGCCTACGAGCAGTACTTC.

This clonotype was seen at least ten times. The chain recombines TRBV2 with TRBJ2-1; a possible D gene is TRBD1 (5 bases). V was clipped by 6 bases and J by 9 bases, with 21 bases between them. The CDR3 runs 15 residues. Germline-derived CDR1 and CDR2 are SNHLY and FYNNEI. In DNA, the CDR3 is TGTGCCAGCAGGGTAGGAGATGAAGGGGTTACTGAGCAGTTCTTC. Its protein is CASRVGDEGVTEQFF.

J is TRBJ2-5 and V is TRBV9; 7 bases fit TRBD2. Looked up from germline, CDR1 is SGDLS and CDR2 is YYNGEE. The CDR3 runs to 14 residues. The V segment lost 0 bases and the J segment 4 bases; nucleotides outside the gene matches: 3. CDR3 amino acids: CASSVELAGETQYF. The DNA of the CDR3 is TGTGCCAGCAGCGTAGAATTAGCGGGAGAGACCCAGTACTTC.

There are many counts of this clonotype. This rearrangement joins TRBV5-8 to TRBJ1-6, with a possible D match to TRBD1 (5 bases). Germline assignment: CDR1 SGHTS and CDR2 YDEGEE. CDR3 length: 18 residues. V was pared by 1 base and J by 0 bases, with 14 bases between. Here the CDR3 reads CASSLWPGKNSYNSPLHF. In nucleotides, the CDR3 is TGTGCCAGCAGCTTGTGGCCAGGGAAAAACTCCTATAATTCACCCCTCCACTTT.

This clonotype appeared many times. This chain joins TRBV2 and TRBJ2-3; D is tentatively TRBD1 or TRBD2 (6 bases each). The ends were cut back, 6 bases at V and 4 bases at J, with 17 bases in the middle. CDR3 length equals 15 residues. Germline CDR1 and CDR2: SNHLY and FYNNEI. The CDR3 sequence: CASSPFGRGPDTQYF. In DNA, the CDR3 is TGTGCCAGCAGCCCCTTCGGCCGGGGGCCAGATACGCAGTATTTT.

This clonotype was recorded at least ten times. The chain links TRBV11-1 to TRBJ2-1; 10 nucleotides align to TRBD2. The V segment lost 4 bases and the J segment 5 bases; nucleotides outside the gene matches: 23. The CDR3 consists of 21 residues. Germline lookup yields CDR1 SGHAT and CDR2 FQDESV (reference sequence). The chain's CDR3 is CASSSLWGDRASGSGDNEQFF. DNA of the CDR3: TGTGCCAGCAGCTCACTGTGGGGGGACAGAGCTAGCGGGAGCGGGGACAATGAGCAGTTCTTC. Full variable domain (outside the CDR3, taken from reference TRBV11-1 and TRBJ2-1): EAEVAQSPRYKITEKSQAVAFWCDPISGHATLYWYRQILGQGPELLVQFQDESVVDDSQLPKDRFSAERLKGVDSTLKIQPAELGDSAMYLCASSSLWGDRASGSGDNEQFFGPGTRLTVL.

This clonotype was picked up a small number of times. The CDR3, as DNA: TGTGCCAGCTCACCACTCGGCAGGCAGTACAATGAGCAGTTCTTC. Encoded protein: CASSPLGRQYNEQFF. The chain has TRBV18 and TRBJ2-1; the D is unclear. V lost 1 base, J lost 4 bases, and 11 bases lay in between. CDR3 length: 15 amino acids. CDR1 is KGHSH and CDR2 is LQKENI in the germline V gene.

This clonotype was detected ten times or more. This sequence joins TRBV7-9 and TRBJ2-1; TRBD2 matches at 11 bases. V lost 5 bases and J lost 8; bases outside the gene matches: 8. This CDR3 region has 15 residues. Germline lookup yields CDR1 SEHNR and CDR2 FQNEAQ (reference sequence). In DNA form, the CDR3 reads TGTGCCAGCAGCAAACTAGCGGGAGTTTCTGATGAGCAGTTCTTC. This gives the protein CASSKLAGVSDEQFF. The complete variable domain, with remaining parts taken from reference TRBV7-9 and TRBJ2-1, reads DTGVSQNPRHKITKRGQNVTFRCDPISEHNRLYWYRQTLGQGPEFLTYFQNEAQLEKSRLLSDRFSAERPKGSFSTLEIQRTEQGDSAMYLCASSKLAGVSDEQFFGPGTRLTVL.

This clonotype was seen many times. This sequence joins TRBV24-1 and TRBJ2-5; 9 bases map to TRBD2. V gave up 0 bases and J gave up 2 bases; unmatched junction bases: 3. Germline V gives CDR1 KGHDR, CDR2 SFDVKD. The CDR3 runs to 16 residues. The CDR3 nucleotides are TGTGCCACCAGTGATTTGGGCGGGGGGGGGCAAGAGACCCAGTACTTC. The encoded protein is CATSDLGGGGQETQYF.

This clonotype showed up many times. The J gene is TRBJ2-7, the V gene TRBV5-4, with 12 positions matching TRBD2. CDR1 and CDR2 (germline): SGHNT, YYREEE (reference sequence). The junction had 6 bases not matched to a gene; V was cut back by 1 base and J by 4 bases. The CDR3 runs to 16 residues. CDR3 loop: CASSLLTSGSGYEQYF. CDR3 DNA: TGTGCCAGCAGCTTGTTGACTAGCGGGAGTGGGTACGAGCAGTACTTC.

This clonotype has ten or more counts. The V and J genes are TRBV12-3 or TRBV12-4 and TRBJ2-3; TRBD2 matches 12 bases. The V segment lost 5 bases and the J segment 4 bases; nucleotides outside the gene matches: 7. The CDR3 is made up of 16 amino acids. The CDR3 reads CASSPTSGSWSDTQYF. The CDR3 region has the DNA TGTGCCAGCAGTCCGACTAGCGGGAGTTGGTCAGATACGCAGTATTTT.

This clonotype was counted a single time. The chain joins TRBV7-2 to TRBJ2-2, with 7 bases that match TRBD2. J was trimmed by 4 bases and V by 2 bases; bases with no gene match: 1. The CDR3 has 14 residues. CDR1 and CDR2 (germline): SGHTA, FQGNSA. The DNA for the CDR3 is TGTGCCAGCAGCTTATGGGGGGGCACCGGGGAGCTGTTTTTT. Its protein product is CASSLWGGTGELFF.